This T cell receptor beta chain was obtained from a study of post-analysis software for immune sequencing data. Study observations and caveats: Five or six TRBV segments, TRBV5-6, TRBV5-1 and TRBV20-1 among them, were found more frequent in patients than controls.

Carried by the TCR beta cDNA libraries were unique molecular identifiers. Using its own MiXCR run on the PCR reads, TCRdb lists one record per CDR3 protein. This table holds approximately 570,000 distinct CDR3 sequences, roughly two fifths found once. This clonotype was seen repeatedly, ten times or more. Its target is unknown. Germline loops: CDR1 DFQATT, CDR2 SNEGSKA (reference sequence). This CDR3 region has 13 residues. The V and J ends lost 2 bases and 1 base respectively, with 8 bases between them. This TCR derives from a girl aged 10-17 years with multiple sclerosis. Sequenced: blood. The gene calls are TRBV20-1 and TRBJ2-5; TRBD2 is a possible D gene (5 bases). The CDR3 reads CSARRGRQETQYF. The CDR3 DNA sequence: TGCAGTGCTAGAAGAGGGCGCCAAGAGACCCAGTACTTC.